The clone carrying this T cell receptor beta chain was seen more than once but under ten times. The data were obtained in a study of human T cells and chemical hapten exposure. Study overall: Alopecia areata, totalis or universalis was found in mostly female patients. Per-sample TCR yield variation was attributed mainly to small pooled library volume differences.

Time point defined: patch test 2, 6 weeks after DPC sensitization. Treatment in this sample: therapeutic diphenylcyclopropenone sensitization with weekly scalp DPC. A single record per CDR3 protein comes from TCRdb applying MiXCR to the RACE reads. The sample lists about 140,000 distinct CDR3 sequences, 10% to 15% seen once, with roughly 1.4% in the top ten. This specimen was whole blood, taken in connection with sensitization to the hapten diphenylcyclopropenone (DPC). This TCR was sampled from a woman aged 45 to 65 with alopecia areata. Some clones in this sample may be carry-over from other donors' samples.

This chain's CDR3 is CSASLGSGTRDTQYF. The CDR3 DNA reads as TGCAGTGCTTCCTTGGGTAGCGGGACTCGAGATACGCAGTATTTT. The chain couples TRBV20-1 to TRBJ2-3; 8 nucleotides align to TRBD2. Germline V gene lookup returns CDR1 DFQATT and CDR2 SNEGSKA (reference sequence). V was pared by 5 bases and J by 5 bases, with 12 bases of the junction left unmatched. CDR3 length: 15 residues.